The entry that follows covers one T cell receptor (beta chain) sequence. Its antigen is currently not known. Within one base of it there is no much larger clone, and no base qualities were kept. This sample stems from a study of CD8 T cells in ankylosing spondylitis (dated by TCRdb to 2016 to 2017). Broadly, across the study: The study set out to find disease-linked TCR variants by profiling T cell receptor beta repertoires in ankylosing spondylitis patients and healthy donors. The full study cohort was made up of about 25 ankylosing spondylitis patients and more than 90 healthy donors. Samples of peripheral blood were taken, and for ankylosing spondylitis patients, synovial fluid was collected as well.

The sample was run on an Illumina HiSeq 2500. TCR beta libraries were prepared by quantitative 5'-RACE with molecular barcodes. The source study handled its data this way. A new computational method, built on a probabilistic model of VDJ rearrangement, was used to identify disease-linked TCR variants. The public reads were reprocessed in TCRdb via fastp at Q25 and MiXCR, keeping in-frame beta chains. Each record represents a unique CDR3 protein, reported with the most common genes and DNA among its rows. These V and J calls derive from TCRdb rather than the authors' analysis. This sample gives fewer than 250,000 distinct CDR3 sequences in total; about 17% of them show up just once. The ten largest clonotypes hold under 45% of the sample. What the research found in general, with its limitations: Some TCR beta motif variants had previously been reported in synovial fluid and blood of reactive arthritis patients, which suggested common disease-initiation mechanisms. In peripheral blood, the disease-linked clones were found at relatively low frequencies and had a CD8+ phenotype. According to the report, matched synovial fluid samples from ankylosing spondylitis patients were significantly enriched for the disease-linked clones. A TCR beta motif made up of eight highly homologous amino acid variants appeared to be characteristic of blood from ankylosing spondylitis patients.

The V and J ends are trimmed by 1 base and 7 bases, leaving 14 bases between them. According to the germline V gene, CDR1 reads SGHDT and CDR2 reads YYEEEE. The CDR3 measures 15 amino acids from cysteine to phenylalanine. Of all the DNA, just the CDR3 is kept, 45 bases in frame from base 1. Material for sequencing was blood, either unsorted or a sorted T cell fraction (not recorded which). This chain joins TRBV5-6 to TRBJ2-2; perhaps TRBD2 is the D gene, with 6 bases matching. This receptor was obtained from a male donor with ankylosing spondylitis. In nucleotides, the sequence is TGTGCCAGCAGCTTGTTTGCCACCGGGGGCGGGGAGCTGTTTTTT. Its protein product is CASSLFATGGGELFF.